The 31 T cell receptor beta chains listed next were all sequenced from one sample in a study of T cells expressing NK-cell markers. TCRdb processed the 5' RACE reads again and assigns one entry to each CDR3 protein, with no DNA. The sample table includes about 3,400 distinct CDR3 sequences. Specimen: blood T cells: a sorted CD56 or NKG2C T cell subset, CD4+ or CD8+ T cells, or bulk PBMC T cells (not recorded which). These receptor sequences come from a man between 18 and 69 years old in good health.

The rearrangement uses TRBV7-9 and TRBJ2-3; as DNA is missing, the TRBD1 call by TCRdb cannot be tested. The CDR3 covers 14 residues. Germline-derived CDR1 and CDR2 are SEHNR and FQNEAQ (reference sequence). The CDR3 loop is CASRRGQHTDTQYF. Together with reference TRBV7-9 and TRBJ2-3, the CDR3 gives the full variable domain: DTGVSQNPRHKITKRGQNVTFRCDPISEHNRLYWYRQTLGQGPEFLTYFQNEAQLEKSRLLSDRFSAERPKGSFSTLEIQRTEQGDSAMYLCASRRGQHTDTQYFGPGTRLTVL.

The chain links TRBV10-3 to TRBJ2-1; TCRdb designates TRBD1, a call that cannot be tested without DNA. The germline gives CDR1 ENHRY, CDR2 SYGVKD. The CDR3 is 16 residues long. The chain's CDR3 is CAISDPRDRGGNEQFF.

V is TRBV5-1 and J is TRBJ1-2; TCRdb calls TRBD1, which cannot be checked without DNA. Looked up from germline, CDR1 is SGHRS and CDR2 is YFSETQ. This CDR3 region has 18 residues. This CDR3 is CASSSTLSVGGGADGYTF.

The V and J genes are TRBV2 and TRBJ1-5; without DNA, the TCRdb call of TRBD1 cannot be checked. From germline, CDR1 is SNHLY and CDR2 FYNNEI. CDR3 length: 15 residues. The CDR3 here is CASSEGTGGSQPQHF.

The chain is built from TRBV5-1 and TRBJ2-1. CDR1 is SGHRS and CDR2 is YFSETQ in the germline V gene. This CDR3 is built from 13 residues. Here the CDR3 reads CASSLDNSNEQFF.

The rearrangement uses TRBV7-6 and TRBJ2-3; checking the TCRdb D call of TRBD2 is not possible without DNA. The CDR3 extends over 16 amino acids. Germline CDR1 SGHVS, CDR2 FNYEAQ. The CDR3 spells CASSFSSSGGAGTQYF.

This sequence joins TRBV3-1 and TRBJ2-5; there is no DNA to check the TCRdb D call of TRBD2. The CDR3 spans 20 residues. Germline V lookup: CDR1 LGHDT, CDR2 YNNKEL (reference sequence). CDR3 protein: CASSQDSRYRGSGVYETQYF.

The chain is built from TRBV5-4 and TRBJ2-5; TCRdb calls TRBD1, which cannot be checked without DNA. The CDR3 runs to 15 residues. The germline V gene has CDR1 SGHNT and CDR2 YYREEE (reference sequence). CDR3 in amino acids: CASSLSGPQGGTQYF.

V usage is TRBV4-1 and J usage is TRBJ1-4; TCRdb's D call of TRBD1 is untestable without DNA. The CDR3 spans 14 residues. Germline lookup yields CDR1 MGHRA and CDR2 YSYEKL. CDR3: CASSHTTGNEKLFF.

The chain employs TRBV12-3 or TRBV12-4 and TRBJ1-1. This CDR3 contains 15 residues. The CDR3 loop reads CASSPDRGGNTEAFF.

The CDR3 here is CASSRTTDTSYNEQFF. The chain combines TRBV4-3 with TRBJ2-1; the D call from TCRdb, TRBD2, cannot be confirmed without DNA. Germline-derived CDR1 and CDR2 are LGHNA and YSLEER. The CDR3 spans 16 residues.

The chain has TRBV4-1 and TRBJ1-2; without DNA, the TCRdb call of TRBD1 cannot be checked. The CDR3 length is 15 residues. Looked up from germline, CDR1 is MGHRA and CDR2 is YSYEKL. CDR3 protein: CASSQEYAGKSGYTF.

The CDR3 is CASSLDPPGGFQETQYF. The V call is TRBV12-3 or TRBV12-4, the J call TRBJ2-5; checking the TCRdb D call of TRBD1 is not possible without DNA. The CDR3 has 17 amino acids.

J is TRBJ2-7 and V is TRBV7-9. CDR3 length: 11 residues. From germline, CDR1 is SEHNR and CDR2 FQNEAQ (reference sequence). The CDR3 sequence is CASSLSSEQYF.

The rearrangement joins TRBV20-1 to TRBJ1-6; TCRdb selects TRBD1, and the lack of DNA leaves this call unchecked. CDR3 length: 15 residues. Germline V gene data show CDR1 as DFQATT and CDR2 as SNEGSKA (reference sequence). Here the CDR3 reads CSAILGTGVFSPLHF.

The chain joins TRBV4-2 to TRBJ1-4; TCRdb proposes TRBD1, but this gene call is untestable without DNA. Germline V CDR1 and CDR2: LGHNA, YNFKEQ. CDR3 length equals 16 residues. The CDR3 loop reads CASSPAVGTGNEKLFF.

The chain links TRBV7-8 to TRBJ2-7; TCRdb picks TRBD1, but there is no DNA to check that call. The CDR3 runs 14 residues. Germline values: CDR1 SGHVS, CDR2 FQNEAQ. The CDR3 loop is CASSSYRVTYEQYF.

The chain combines TRBV28 with TRBJ1-2; lacking DNA, the TRBD1 call made by TCRdb goes unchecked. The germline V gene has CDR1 MDHEN and CDR2 SYDVKM. This CDR3 has 15 amino acids. The CDR3 here is CTTRSVGGANYGYTF.

This chain joins TRBV12-3 or TRBV12-4 and TRBJ1-6. The CDR3 has 12 amino acids. This CDR3 is CASSLDNSPLHF.

The chain carries TRBV7-3 and TRBJ2-5; the TCRdb call, TRBD2, lacks DNA for checking. The CDR3 has 13 amino acids. The germline V gene has CDR1 SGHTA and CDR2 FQGTGA. CDR3 residues: CASSPPGGETQYF.

The gene calls are TRBV9 and TRBJ2-3; the TCRdb D gene call, TRBD1, has no DNA to confirm it. In germline, CDR1 is SGDLS, CDR2 YYNGEE. The CDR3 totals 15 residues. The CDR3 sequence is CASSVLELGADTQYF.

J is TRBJ2-7 and V is TRBV28; without DNA, the TCRdb call of TRBD1 cannot be checked. CDR1 and CDR2 from the germline V gene are MDHEN and SYDVKM. The CDR3 is 15 amino acids. The CDR3 here is CASSLSGGSSYEQYF.

This chain joins TRBV12-3 or TRBV12-4 and TRBJ1-1. This CDR3 region has 16 residues. The CDR3 reads CASSPSYGNMNTEAFF.

The chain carries TRBV5-1 and TRBJ2-3. CDR3 length equals 14 residues. CDR1 and CDR2 (germline): SGHRS, YFSETQ. This CDR3 reads CASSLGTSTDTQYF.

The chain employs TRBV4-3 and TRBJ1-1; absent DNA, TCRdb's TRBD1 call cannot be checked. Germline loops: CDR1 LGHNA, CDR2 YSLEER. The CDR3 length is 14 residues. The CDR3 sequence is CASSQETGNAEAFF.

V usage is TRBV27 and J usage is TRBJ2-4. Per germline, CDR1 MNHEY and CDR2 SMNVEV (reference sequence). CDR3 size: 12 residues. This CDR3 is CASNTYKNIQYF.

The V and J genes are TRBV7-2 and TRBJ1-2. The CDR3 has 14 residues. The germline gives CDR1 SGHTA, CDR2 FQGNSA. The CDR3 reads CASTSDSALGGYTF.

The chain links TRBV12-3 or TRBV12-4 to TRBJ1-1. This CDR3 comprises 12 residues. The CDR3 reads CASSLGYPEAFF.

The chain uses TRBV7-9 and TRBJ1-1; absent DNA, TCRdb's TRBD1 call cannot be checked. Germline CDR1 reads SEHNR; CDR2 reads FQNEAQ (reference sequence). There are 14 residues in the CDR3. CDR3: CATLTEGRGTEAFF.

V is TRBV19 and J is TRBJ2-6; TCRdb calls TRBD1, which cannot be checked without DNA. This CDR3 is built from 15 residues. Germline V CDR1 and CDR2: LNHDA, SQIVND (reference sequence). The CDR3 sequence is CASSIGTGGANVLTF.

The gene calls are TRBV12-3 or TRBV12-4 and TRBJ1-5; TCRdb selects TRBD1, and the lack of DNA leaves this call unchecked. The CDR3 loop spans 14 amino acids. CDR3 sequence reads: CASRPGTDNQPQHF.